This TCR beta chain was obtained from a study of response to subunit inactivated influenza vaccine. Study observations and caveats: New T cells are recruited in small numbers by each seasonal influenza vaccination, according to the authors' suggestion.

This clonotype was seen only a few times. Its cognate antigen is unknown. The V gene lost 4 bases and the J gene lost 7 bases, with 10 bases spanning the gap. CDR3 length: 12 amino acids. Germline V gene sequence: CDR1 SGDLS, CDR2 YYNGEE. One entry per CDR3 protein results from TCRdb running MiXCR on the RT-PCR reads. The sample records 250,000 to 350,000 distinct CDR3 sequences, roughly 22% being singletons. The rearrangement joins TRBV9 to TRBJ2-3; D not resolved. The source of this sequence is a man between 50 and 69 years old who received an inactivated influenza vaccine. The input for sequencing was PBMCs from blood, taken about 20 months after vaccination. DNA of the CDR3: TGTGCCAGCAGCCCGACCGGCTATACGCAGTATTTT. This gives the protein CASSPTGYTQYF.